What follows are 13 T cell receptor beta chains derived from one specimen sequenced in a study of cytomegalovirus exposure and HLA in healthy donors. Use of 60 Vbeta and 13 Jbeta primers characterized the PCR. Libraries were prepared by immunoSEQ multiplex PCR; TCRdb keeps only in-frame clonotypes and omits some of them. The sample lists 160,000 or so clones; roughly 80% were seen once. Source material: PBMCs. The origin of the receptors is a woman in her 50s in good health and CMV-seronegative.

This chain joins TRBV2 and TRBJ2-1, with 9 bases that match TRBD1. The CDR3 runs 13 residues. Germline V gene lookup returns CDR1 SNHLY and CDR2 FYNNEI. The J segment lost 2 bases and the V segment lost 11 bases, leaving 4 bases of the junction unmatched. This CDR3 is CAGGTGPYNEQFF. The CDR3, as DNA: TGTGCCGGGGGGACAGGGCCCTACAATGAGCAGTTCTTC.

This chain links TRBV5-8 with TRBJ2-2; TRBD1 matches at 8 bases. Trimming at V came to 9 bases and at J to 4 bases, leaving 8 bases not matched to a gene. There are 14 residues in the CDR3. The V gene's germline CDR1 is SGHTS and CDR2 YDEGEE. The CDR3 DNA reads as TGTGCCACCACCCAGGGGGCGGGCACCGGGGAGCTGTTTTTT. The encoded protein is CATTQGAGTGELFF.

About this clone: The junction does not match germline at one end; this may be a read error. V usage is TRBV5-1 and J usage is TRBJ2-3, with a tentative D call TRBD1 (6 bases). Germline V gene data show CDR1 as SGHRS and CDR2 as YFSETQ. The CDR3 has 15 residues. The CDR3, as DNA: TGCGCCAGTGCTAATACAGGGTCTGGCACAGATACGCAGTGTTTT. As protein: CASANTGSGTDTQCF.

The rearrangement links TRBV4-1 to TRBJ2-7, with TRBD2 matching over 9 bases. The ends lost 4 bases at V and 3 bases at J; junction bases unmatched: 13. The CDR3 runs 17 residues. Germline-derived CDR1 and CDR2 are MGHRA and YSYEKL. The CDR3 DNA follows: TGCGCCAGCAGCCTCACTGACGGCGGGAGGGCCGTCTACGAGCAGTACTTC. Translated, it gives CASSLTDGGRAVYEQYF.

The chain joins TRBV4-1 to TRBJ2-3, with 7 positions matching TRBD2. CDR1 and CDR2 (germline): MGHRA, YSYEKL. The CDR3 sequence is 16 residues long. V gave up 4 bases and J gave up 7 bases; unmatched junction bases: 14. CDR3 nucleotides: TGCGCCAGCAGCCTTGGCCCCGGGACTACCTCTTATACGCAGTATTTT. This gives the protein CASSLGPGTTSYTQYF.

V and J are TRBV27 and TRBJ2-7; 9 bases align to TRBD1. Trimming took 5 bases from V and 1 from J; bases not matched to a gene: 9. This CDR3 spans 16 amino acids. In germline, CDR1 is MNHEY, CDR2 SMNVEV (reference sequence). CDR3 in amino acids: CASSLGQGLGSYEQYF. The CDR3 DNA follows: TGTGCCAGCAGTCTGGGACAGGGCCTTGGGTCCTACGAGCAGTACTTC.

V and J are TRBV5-1 and TRBJ1-6; the D is unclear. The CDR3 covers 9 residues. The V gene lost 9 bases and the J gene lost 10 bases, with 5 bases spanning the gap. From germline, CDR1 is SGHRS and CDR2 YFSETQ. The CDR3 DNA is TGCGCCACCCGGTCACCCCTCCACTTT. Its protein is CATRSPLHF.

The chain carries TRBV5-1 and TRBJ2-5, with D hard to call. The germline V gene has CDR1 SGHRS and CDR2 YFSETQ. This CDR3 spans 15 amino acids. The ends were cut back, 0 bases at V and 5 bases at J, with 14 bases in the middle. In DNA form, the CDR3 reads TGCGCCAGCAGCTTGGCGTCCTCTCCCCTGGAGACCCAGTACTTC. It is translated as CASSLASSPLETQYF.

CDR3 DNA: TGTGCCAGCAGCCCAGGGACTGTCCCCTCACCCCTCCACTTT. It specifies CASSPGTVPSPLHF. The chain has TRBV7-2 and TRBJ1-6; perhaps TRBD1 as D (5 bases). CDR3 size: 14 residues. Germline-derived CDR1 and CDR2 are SGHTA and FQGNSA. V was pared by 5 bases and J by 10 bases, with 15 bases between.

The chain has TRBV25-1 and TRBJ1-2, with 7 bases lining up with TRBD1. The CDR3 loop spans 13 amino acids. Germline assignment: CDR1 MGHDK and CDR2 SYGVNS. Trimming removed 3 bases from V and 4 bases from J; junction bases left unmatched: 2. CDR3 region: CASSETGSYGYTF. Here the CDR3 DNA reads TGTGCCAGCAGTGAGACAGGGAGCTATGGCTACACCTTC.

This rearrangement joins TRBV6-1 to TRBJ2-1; D is uncertain. The CDR3 runs to 15 residues. Germline CDR1 MNHNS, CDR2 SASEGT. The V gene lost 0 bases and the J gene lost 0 bases, with 6 bases spanning the gap. In nucleotides, the CDR3 is TGTGCCAGCAGTGAAGCAGTCAGCTCCTACAATGAGCAGTTCTTC. Protein product: CASSEAVSSYNEQFF.

The rearrangement joins TRBV9 to TRBJ2-6, with TRBD1 matching over 7 bases. Per germline, CDR1 SGDLS and CDR2 YYNGEE. This CDR3 has 19 amino acids. The V and J ends lost 4 bases and 1 base, in that order; junction bases with no gene match: 14. The CDR3 sequence is CASSSTPRQGTSGANVLTF. As DNA, the CDR3 is TGTGCCAGCAGCTCCACCCCCCGACAGGGAACTTCTGGGGCCAACGTCCTGACTTTC.

Notes on this clone: Other DNA sequences of this sample code for an identical CDR3. This chain connects TRBV30 to TRBJ1-2; possibly TRBD1 for D (6 bases). CDR3 length equals 12 residues. Germline V gene data show CDR1 as GTSNPN and CDR2 as SVGIG (reference sequence). Trimming removed 0 bases from V and 6 bases from J, with 8 bases in between. The CDR3, as DNA: TGTGCCTGGAGTGTAGGGGGGGATGGCTACACCTTC. Translation gives CAWSVGGDGYTF.